This paragraph reports one TCR beta chain. Antigen specificity is unknown. CDR3 length: 12 amino acids. The ends were cut back, 3 bases at V and 7 bases at J, with 8 bases in the middle. Germline lookup yields CDR1 SGDLS and CDR2 YYNGEE. Here immunoSEQ multiplex PCR was the method, and the copy in TCRdb shows in-frame clones only, minus some. The sample lists 150,000 to 160,000 clones; 90% were seen once. The data stem from a study of T cell responses to AZD1222 COVID-19 vaccine. Overall study results and limits: Donors skewed white British and female; clonal diversity was possibly underestimated. Dominant at 160-218 and 743-854, vaccine-associated CD4 TCRs also spanned spike. Unmutated variant regions reportedly attract nearly half of all spike-specific TCRs. No day 14 peak samples; only post-peak repertoires were characterized.

The chain combines TRBV9 with TRBJ1-5; perhaps TRBD1 as D (5 bases). Sequencing was performed on peripheral blood, taken 28 days after the second AZD1222 dose. The receptor was derived from an adult who received the AZD1222 COVID-19 vaccine. The CDR3 nucleotides are TGTGCCAGCAGCGCCAGGGCGCAGCCCCAGCATTTT. It yields the protein CASSARAQPQHF.